This T cell receptor beta chain came from a study of T cell responses to AZD1222 COVID-19 vaccine. Regarding the study as a whole: The number of AZD1222 recipients seropositive at baseline was only five or six. Increased Spike-specific TCR breadth and depth were observed after two AZD1222 doses.

Data came from immunoSEQ multiplex PCR; TCRdb stores just in-frame clones and leaves some out. The profile shows around 120,000 clones, around 92% of them singletons. This CDR3 has 14 residues. CDR1 and CDR2 (germline): DFQATT, SNEGSKA (reference sequence). V was pared by 3 bases and J by 0 bases, with 12 bases between. Concerning this clone itself: Its antigen remains unknown.

The sequencing here drew on peripheral blood, taken on day 0 of AZD1222 vaccination. The receptor's source is an adult in good health. This chain connects TRBV20-1 to TRBJ2-7; TRBD2 is a possible D gene (6 bases). The CDR3 DNA sequence: TGCAGTGCTAGTCACCCTAGCGACTCCTACGAGCAGTACTTC. This encodes CSASHPSDSYEQYF.